A single sample gave rise to the 32 T cell receptor beta chains below, sequenced in a study of OX40 agonist ivuxolimab in advanced cancers. Assay used: immunoSEQ multiplex PCR; TCRdb lists only in-frame clones, some missing. Of some 66,000 clones in the sample, roughly 90% were seen once. The sample was CD4+ or CD8+ T cells sorted from blood, taken in a trial of the OX40 agonist ivuxolimab. The receptors derive from an adult with an advanced solid tumor such as melanoma, head and neck, liver or kidney cancer.

The V call is TRBV7-8, the J call TRBJ2-5; D is undetermined. Germline V CDR1 and CDR2: SGHVS, FQNEAQ. This CDR3 is built from 14 residues. Trimming pared 10 bases from V and 2 bases from J, leaving 17 bases between. DNA of the CDR3: TGTGCCACGCAGAAAAGGCAGCTTCAAGAGACCCAGTACTTC. Its protein product is CATQKRQLQETQYF.

The V call is TRBV28, the J call TRBJ2-5, with 7 bases matching TRBD2. V trimming: 0 bases; J trimming: 1 base; junction bases outside the gene matches: 11. Germline V gene sequence: CDR1 MDHEN, CDR2 SYDVKM. CDR3 length: 18 residues. CDR3 nucleotides: TGTGCCAGCAGTTTATGGCAGGCTAGCGGAAAAGTCCAAGAGACCCAGTACTTC. Amino acids: CASSLWQASGKVQETQYF.

This clone was seen a handful of times. The chain joins TRBV28 to TRBJ2-3; D unclear. The CDR3 covers 11 residues. CDR1 is MDHEN and CDR2 is SYDVKM in the germline V gene. V was shortened by 3 bases and J by 6 bases, with 4 bases between the two germline ends. CDR3 sequence: CASSLGDTQYF. Here the CDR3 DNA reads TGTGCCAGCAGTTTGGGTGATACGCAGTATTTT.

The chain combines TRBV5-1 with TRBJ2-5, with D unclear. CDR1 is SGHRS and CDR2 is YFSETQ in the germline V gene. Deletions cut 5 bases from V and 1 base from J, with 6 bases between. CDR3 length: 12 residues. Here the CDR3 reads CASRIPQETQYF. CDR3 DNA: TGCGCCAGCAGGATCCCCCAAGAGACCCAGTACTTC.

The genes are TRBV5-1 and TRBJ2-5; D possibly corresponds to TRBD1 (5 bases). CDR1 and CDR2 from the germline V gene are SGHRS and YFSETQ. V was shortened by 2 bases and J by 1 base, with 6 bases between the two germline ends. The length of the CDR3 is 13 residues. The CDR3 sequence is CASSLQAQETQYF. The CDR3 DNA is TGCGCCAGCAGCTTACAGGCCCAAGAGACCCAGTACTTC.

The rearrangement joins TRBV7-2 to TRBJ1-2; perhaps TRBD1 as D (5 bases). The CDR3 contains 13 residues. Trimming took off 5 bases at V and 3 bases at J, with 10 bases between the two ends. The germline V gene encodes CDR1 SGHTA and CDR2 FQGNSA. The CDR3 loop reads CASSPGAHYGYTF. CDR3 nucleotide sequence: TGTGCCAGCAGCCCCGGGGCCCACTATGGCTACACCTTC.

This sequence joins TRBV19 and TRBJ2-7; D unresolved. The length of the CDR3 is 16 residues. Deletions cut 6 bases from V and 3 bases from J, with 21 bases between. CDR1 is LNHDA and CDR2 is SQIVND in the germline V gene (reference sequence). CDR3 sequence: CASSLSAPPPGYEQYF. The CDR3 region has the DNA TGTGCCAGTAGCCTATCGGCCCCCCCACCCGGCTACGAGCAGTACTTC.

The chain employs TRBV27 and TRBJ2-5, with 7 bases identical to TRBD2. The J call is uncertain, as TRBJ2-7 better fits the DNA end. CDR1 and CDR2 from the germline V gene are MNHEY and SMNVEV (reference sequence). The CDR3 is 14 amino acids. CDR3 coding DNA: TGTGCCAGCAGTCCCGGGACTACCCTATACGAGCAGTACTTC. Residues: CASSPGTTLYEQYF.

This clone appeared a few times. J is TRBJ1-4 and V is TRBV6-1, with TRBD1 matching over 7 bases. The V gene end was trimmed by 5 bases and the J gene end by 4 bases; junction bases not matched to a gene: 7. The CDR3 is 15 amino acids. The germline gives CDR1 MNHNS, CDR2 SASEGT. The CDR3 DNA sequence: TGTGCCAGCAGTCAAAGACAGGGCTTTAATGAAAAACTGTTTTTT. This encodes CASSQRQGFNEKLFF.

The chain carries TRBV4-1 and TRBJ2-5; 11 bases line up with TRBD2. The ends lost 4 bases at V and 3 bases at J; junction bases unmatched: 1. CDR3 length: 14 residues. Germline values: CDR1 MGHRA, CDR2 YSYEKL. The CDR3 region is CASSLGLAEETQYF. DNA of the CDR3: TGCGCCAGCAGCCTGGGACTAGCGGAAGAGACCCAGTACTTC.

This chain uses TRBV11-2 with TRBJ1-2, with D maybe TRBD1 (5 bases). Trimming removed 1 base at V and 6 bases at J, with 15 bases between. CDR1 and CDR2 from the germline V gene are SGHAT and FQNNGV. The CDR3 totals 15 residues. The CDR3 sequence: CASSLGGSRAHGYTF. The CDR3 nucleotides read TGTGCCAGCAGCTTAGGTGGGAGCAGGGCTCATGGCTACACCTTC.

With respect to this clone: Additional DNA sequences in this sample encode the identical CDR3. In nucleotides, the CDR3 is TGTGCCAGCTCACCACCCGGCGGTAATCAGCCCCAGCATTTT. Amino acid sequence: CASSPPGGNQPQHF. The gene calls are TRBV18 and TRBJ1-5, with D unclear. The V gene's germline CDR1 is KGHSH and CDR2 LQKENI. Between the trimmed V and J ends, which lost 0 bases and 4 bases, there was a span of 7 bases. The CDR3 spans 14 residues.

This sequence joins TRBV18 and TRBJ2-1; TRBD1 might be the D (5 bases). V was trimmed by 1 base and J by 14 bases, leaving 12 bases between them. Germline V CDR1 and CDR2: KGHSH, LQKENI. The CDR3 covers 12 residues. CDR3 nucleotide sequence: TGTGCCAGCTCACCACTCGGGCAGGGAAAGTTCTTC. Protein product: CASSPLGQGKFF.

This clone was seen only once. The chain carries TRBV11-3 and TRBJ1-4; unclear D gene. V dropped 5 bases and J dropped 8 bases, with 15 bases sitting between them. This CDR3 contains 14 residues. Germline V gene sequence: CDR1 SGHNT, CDR2 YENEEA. Here the CDR3 reads CASSLPGLGEKLFF. The CDR3, as DNA: TGTGCCAGCAGCCTACCCGGCCTGGGAGAAAAACTGTTTTTT.

The chain carries TRBV7-9 and TRBJ2-1; 14 nucleotides line up with TRBD2. The length of the CDR3 is 19 residues. Germline V gene sequence: CDR1 SEHNR, CDR2 FQNEAQ (reference sequence). V lost 4 bases, J lost 10 bases, and 18 bases stayed unmatched. CDR3 nucleotide sequence: TGTGCCAGCAGCTCCCCGGGACTAGCGGGAGAGGGGGGGTTTAAAGAGCAGTTCTTC. It yields the protein CASSSPGLAGEGGFKEQFF. The whole variable domain, remainder taken from reference TRBV7-9 and TRBJ2-1, is DTGVSQNPRHKITKRGQNVTFRCDPISEHNRLYWYRQTLGQGPEFLTYFQNEAQLEKSRLLSDRFSAERPKGSFSTLEIQRTEQGDSAMYLCASSSPGLAGEGGFKEQFFGPGTRLTVL.

The genes are TRBV7-2 and TRBJ2-1, with unresolved D. The V gene's germline CDR1 is SGHTA and CDR2 FQGNSA. There are 13 residues in the CDR3. Trimming cost V 5 bases and J 7 bases, with 12 bases left between them. DNA of the CDR3: TGTGCCAGCAGCCAACCCTCCAAGAATGAGCAGTTCTTC. Translating it yields CASSQPSKNEQFF.

This clone was seen only once. The gene calls are TRBV7-2 and TRBJ2-5, with TRBD2 as a possible D gene (5 bases). Deletions cut 1 base from V and 5 bases from J, with 11 bases between. Per the germline V gene, CDR1 is SGHTA and CDR2 is FQGNSA. The CDR3 spans 14 residues. The CDR3 sequence: CASSLEMRAETQYF. The CDR3 DNA follows: TGTGCCAGCAGCTTAGAGATGAGGGCCGAGACCCAGTACTTC.

The V call is TRBV5-1, the J call TRBJ2-1, with 8 bases aligning to TRBD2. In germline, CDR1 is SGHRS, CDR2 YFSETQ. The CDR3 loop spans 14 amino acids. The V and J ends lost 4 bases and 4 bases, in that order; junction bases with no gene match: 4. CDR3 amino acids: CASSSGSTYNEQFF. The CDR3 bases are TGCGCCAGCAGCAGCGGGAGTACTTACAATGAGCAGTTCTTC.

This rearrangement joins TRBV6-5 to TRBJ1-3; TRBD1 matches 7 bases. This CDR3 has 13 amino acids. V was pared by 7 bases and J by 4 bases, with 4 bases of the junction left unmatched. The germline gives CDR1 MNHEY, CDR2 SVGAGI. In DNA, the CDR3 is TGTGCCAGCAAGACAGGGTTCGGAAACACCATATATTTT. Encoded protein: CASKTGFGNTIYF.

The J gene is TRBJ2-5, the V gene TRBV7-6; D is perhaps TRBD1 (6 bases). This CDR3 contains 16 residues. CDR1 is SGHVS, CDR2 FNYEAQ, per germline. With 1 base removed from V and 4 bases from J, the gap between germline ends came to 16 bases. Here the CDR3 reads CASSLEGRGSRETQYF. The CDR3 DNA sequence: TGTGCCAGCAGCTTAGAGGGCAGGGGATCCCGAGAGACCCAGTACTTC. Complete variable domain (other parts from reference TRBV7-6 and TRBJ2-5): GAGVSQSPRYKVTKRGQDVALRCDPISGHVSLYWYRQALGQGPEFLTYFNYEAQQDKSGLPNDRFSAERPEGSISTLTIQRTEQRDSAMYRCASSLEGRGSRETQYFGPGTRLLVL.

This clone was found once. The chain uses TRBV28 and TRBJ2-7; TRBD2 aligns across 11 bases. The CDR3 covers 14 residues. In germline, CDR1 is MDHEN, CDR2 SYDVKM. Trimming cost V 5 bases and J 13 bases; bases outside gene matches: 13. DNA of the CDR3: TGTGCCAGCAGTCTAACTAGCGGGAGCGTCCCGGGTTACTTC. This codes for CASSLTSGSVPGYF.

The chain employs TRBV28 and TRBJ2-2, with 7 bases lining up with TRBD1. This CDR3 comprises 17 residues. V shed 2 bases, J shed 4 bases, and the junction held 10 bases outside the gene matches. Germline lookup yields CDR1 MDHEN and CDR2 SYDVKM. The CDR3 loop is CASSLLRHRGGTGELFF. Written as DNA, the CDR3 is TGTGCCAGCAGTTTACTCCGCCACAGGGGCGGCACCGGGGAGCTGTTTTTT.

Only a few counts were recorded for this clone. The chain recombines TRBV2 with TRBJ2-7; 11 bases are a match to TRBD2. Trimming took 6 bases from V and 6 from J; bases not matched to a gene: 4. The CDR3 runs to 13 residues. CDR1 and CDR2 from the germline V gene are SNHLY and FYNNEI. CDR3 in DNA: TGTGCCAGCAGCCAGGGACTAGCGGTCGAGCAGTACTTC. Its translation: CASSQGLAVEQYF.

The gene calls are TRBV5-1 and TRBJ2-1, with 7 bases identical to TRBD2. The CDR3 runs 15 residues. V lost 0 bases, J lost 5 bases, and 5 bases stayed unmatched. Germline loops: CDR1 SGHRS, CDR2 YFSETQ. This CDR3 reads CASSLGGLADNEQFF. The CDR3 bases are TGCGCCAGCAGCTTGGGGGGCCTAGCGGACAATGAGCAGTTCTTC.

The chain couples TRBV2 to TRBJ2-2, with TRBD1 identical over 9 bases. This CDR3 has 15 residues. The V gene end was trimmed by 5 bases and the J gene end by 2 bases; junction bases not matched to a gene: 3. Germline V gives CDR1 SNHLY, CDR2 FYNNEI. The CDR3 region has the DNA TGTGCCAGCAGTTTACAGGGGGCAAACACCGGGGAGCTGTTTTTT. Its protein is CASSLQGANTGELFF.

V usage is TRBV2 and J usage is TRBJ1-6; weak D call: TRBD1 (5 bases). The CDR3 totals 17 residues. Germline loops: CDR1 SNHLY, CDR2 FYNNEI. V lost 6 bases and J lost 7, with 22 bases in between. CDR3: CASSEGVWRGRNSPLHF. In DNA form, the CDR3 reads TGTGCCAGCAGCGAGGGTGTCTGGAGGGGAAGAAATTCACCCCTCCACTTT.

The CDR3 coding sequence is TGTGCCATCAGTCCGGGACAGGGCGCAGATACGCAGTATTTT. This gives the protein CAISPGQGADTQYF. The rearrangement joins TRBV10-3 to TRBJ2-3; 9 bases align to TRBD1. The V and J ends lost 5 bases and 4 bases, in that order; junction bases with no gene match: 4. The CDR3 contains 14 residues. Germline V gene sequence: CDR1 ENHRY, CDR2 SYGVKD.

The chain links TRBV11-2 to TRBJ1-1, with D tentatively TRBD1 (5 bases). This CDR3 contains 15 residues. Trimming left V 4 bases short and J 0 bases short, with 12 bases between. Germline values: CDR1 SGHAT, CDR2 FQNNGV. CDR3 amino acids: CASSWGTAMNTEAFF. In DNA, the CDR3 is TGTGCCAGCAGCTGGGGGACGGCCATGAACACTGAAGCTTTCTTT.

The chain joins TRBV7-6 to TRBJ2-3; the D is unclear. Per the germline V gene, CDR1 is SGHVS and CDR2 is FNYEAQ. The CDR3 contains 14 residues. Trimming removed 2 bases from V and 0 bases from J, with 6 bases in between. CDR3 in DNA: TGTGCCAGCAGCTTAAATCCTAGCACAGATACGCAGTATTTT. It encodes CASSLNPSTDTQYF.

The genes are TRBV28 and TRBJ1-4; D ambiguous. This CDR3 comprises 11 residues. Between the trimmed V and J ends, which lost 2 bases and 7 bases, there was a span of 2 bases. Germline lookup yields CDR1 MDHEN and CDR2 SYDVKM. Here the CDR3 reads CASSLTEKLFF. The CDR3 DNA reads as TGTGCCAGCAGTTTAACTGAAAAACTGTTTTTT. Full variable domain (rest looked up from reference TRBV28 and TRBJ1-4): DVKVTQSSRYLVKRTGEKVFLECVQDMDHENMFWYRQDPGLGLRLIYFSYDVKMKEKGDIPEGYSVSREKKERFSLILESASTNQTSMYLCASSLTEKLFFGSGTQLSVL.

This clone occurred once. The chain has TRBV27 and TRBJ2-1; 8 bases fit TRBD2. There are 15 residues in the CDR3. J lost 8 bases, V lost 2 bases, and 8 bases had no gene match. Per germline, CDR1 MNHEY and CDR2 SMNVEV (reference sequence). Written as DNA, the CDR3 is TGTGCCAGCAGTTTACCCCAGACTAGCGTCTATGAGCAGTTCTTC. It codes for CASSLPQTSVYEQFF.

The V gene is TRBV6-5, the J gene TRBJ1-5; tentative D call: TRBD1 (6 bases). Deletions cut 0 bases from V and 5 bases from J, with 14 bases between. This CDR3 has 16 amino acids. CDR1 and CDR2 (germline): MNHEY, SVGAGI. The CDR3: CASSYSTGAPYQPQHF. The CDR3, as DNA: TGTGCCAGCAGTTACTCAACGGGGGCCCCCTATCAGCCCCAGCATTTT.